This entry lists 22 T cell receptor beta chains sequenced from one sample in a study of T cell responses to AZD1222 COVID-19 vaccine. Data came from immunoSEQ multiplex PCR; TCRdb stores just in-frame clones and leaves some out. Of some 150,000 clones in the sample, 75% to 95% are singletons; the top ten hold around 2.9%. Sample: peripheral blood, taken 28 days after the second AZD1222 dose. The receptor source for this set is an adult who received the AZD1222 COVID-19 vaccine.

This clone was picked up one time. This chain links TRBV5-1 with TRBJ2-2; 7 bases are a match to TRBD1. Germline assignment: CDR1 SGHRS and CDR2 YFSETQ. The CDR3 spans 15 residues. J was trimmed by 3 bases and V by 1 base; bases with no gene match: 3. In DNA, the CDR3 is TGCGCCAGCAGCTTGCGCACAGGGGACACCGGGGAGCTGTTTTTT. Amino acids: CASSLRTGDTGELFF.

This chain connects TRBV19 to TRBJ2-7; 7 bases fit TRBD2. The CDR3 has 13 amino acids. From germline, CDR1 is LNHDA and CDR2 SQIVND (reference sequence). J was trimmed by 6 bases and V by 3 bases; bases with no gene match: 5. Here the CDR3 reads CASSIVGEGEQYF. DNA of the CDR3: TGTGCCAGTAGTATCGTCGGGGAGGGCGAGCAGTACTTC.

CDR3 amino acids: CASSTTGGIGYTF. The DNA for the CDR3 is TGTGCCAGCAGTACCACAGGGGGAATTGGCTACACCTTC. The chain combines TRBV12-3 or TRBV12-4 with TRBJ1-2; 8 positions match TRBD1. V shed 5 bases, J shed 7 bases, and the junction held 6 bases outside the gene matches. The CDR3 spans 13 residues.

V is TRBV19 and J is TRBJ1-2; 7 nucleotides match TRBD1. The length of the CDR3 is 12 residues. Germline V gene data show CDR1 as LNHDA and CDR2 as SQIVND (reference sequence). V was clipped by 9 bases and J by 8 bases; unmatched bases: 9. CDR3 sequence (DNA): TGTGCCAGCTCACAGGGGAGTGGGGGCTACACCTTC. As protein: CASSQGSGGYTF. The whole variable domain, remainder taken from reference TRBV19 and TRBJ1-2, is DGGITQSPKYLFRKEGQNVTLSCEQNLNHDAMYWYRQDPGQGLRLIYYSQIVNDFQKGDIAEGYSVSREKKESFPLTVTSAQKNPTAFYLCASSQGSGGYTFGSGTRLTVV.

The J gene is TRBJ2-1, the V gene TRBV6-5; D is undetermined. CDR1 and CDR2 (germline): MNHEY, SVGAGI. CDR3 length: 16 residues. V shed 2 bases and J shed 6 bases, with 17 bases lying between them. The CDR3 DNA reads as TGTGCCAGCAGTTACGCGCCCCCCCCGGGTTCCAATGAGCAGTTCTTC. Protein: CASSYAPPPGSNEQFF.

The DNA of the CDR3 is TGTGCCAGCAGTCTTTCTAGCGGGAGGTCCTACAATGAGCAGTTCTTC. It is translated as CASSLSSGRSYNEQFF. The chain links TRBV7-9 to TRBJ2-1; 11 bases align to TRBD2. The length of the CDR3 is 16 residues. Losses at the gene ends were 6 bases for V and 1 base for J; bases not matched to a gene: 5. Germline CDR1 is SEHNR and CDR2 is FQNEAQ (reference sequence). Based on the CDR3 plus reference TRBV7-9 and TRBJ2-1, the full variable domain is DTGVSQNPRHKITKRGQNVTFRCDPISEHNRLYWYRQTLGQGPEFLTYFQNEAQLEKSRLLSDRFSAERPKGSFSTLEIQRTEQGDSAMYLCASSLSSGRSYNEQFFGPGTRLTVL.

The V gene is TRBV12-3 or TRBV12-4, the J gene TRBJ1-2, with unresolved D. V lost 6 bases to trimming and J lost 8 bases, with 13 bases between them. CDR3 length: 12 amino acids. CDR3 residues: CASSTALWGYTF. CDR3 sequence (DNA): TGTGCCAGCAGCACAGCACTCTGGGGCTACACCTTC.

The chain recombines TRBV5-1 with TRBJ2-1, with D possibly matching TRBD2 (6 bases). CDR3 length: 13 amino acids. V lost 7 bases and J lost 0, with 8 bases in between. Per germline, CDR1 SGHRS and CDR2 YFSETQ. CDR3 coding DNA: TGCGCCAGCTACGGGAGCTCCTACAATGAGCAGTTCTTC. Its protein is CASYGSSYNEQFF. Full variable domain (remainder filled in from reference TRBV5-1 and TRBJ2-1): KAGVTQTPRYLIKTRGQQVTLSCSPISGHRSVSWYQQTPGQGLQFLFEYFSETQRNKGNFPGRFSGRQFSNSRSEMNVSTLELGDSALYLCASYGSSYNEQFFGPGTRLTVL.

The chain employs TRBV5-1 and TRBJ1-1; D perhaps matches TRBD1 (5 bases). CDR1 is SGHRS and CDR2 is YFSETQ in the germline V gene. The CDR3 has 15 residues. The V gene lost 4 bases and the J gene lost 0 bases, with 13 bases spanning the gap. The CDR3 here is CASSPVAGLNTEAFF. CDR3 sequence (DNA): TGCGCCAGCAGCCCCGTCGCAGGGTTGAACACTGAAGCTTTCTTT.

In this sample, this clone turned up a few times. The chain carries TRBV19 and TRBJ2-2; 7 bases are shared with TRBD2. J was trimmed by 0 bases and V by 9 bases; bases with no gene match: 13. Per the germline V gene, CDR1 is LNHDA and CDR2 is SQIVND (reference sequence). This CDR3 contains 17 residues. In nucleotides, the CDR3 is TGTGCCAGCTGCCGGGACTACCCCTCGGCGAACACCGGGGAGCTGTTTTTT. Protein: CASCRDYPSANTGELFF.

The CDR3 DNA reads TGTGCCAGCAGCTTAGCGGGGTCGGGGGTCACAGATACGCAGTATTTT. It codes for CASSLAGSGVTDTQYF. The J gene is TRBJ2-3, the V gene TRBV7-6, with D perhaps TRBD2 (6 bases). The CDR3 sequence is 16 residues long. Germline V gives CDR1 SGHVS, CDR2 FNYEAQ. With 0 bases removed from V and 2 bases from J, the gap between germline ends came to 12 bases.

The chain links TRBV5-1 to TRBJ2-7, with a tentative D call TRBD1 (5 bases). Germline assignment: CDR1 SGHRS and CDR2 YFSETQ. V lost 6 bases and J 3 bases, leaving 19 bases between the germline ends. The CDR3 consists of 15 residues. DNA for the CDR3: TGCGCCAGCACTTTAGGTAGGCTAGGGGTCTACGAGCAGTACTTC. Amino acid sequence: CASTLGRLGVYEQYF.

This sequence joins TRBV7-9 and TRBJ2-7, with TRBD2 matching 10 bases. Per germline, CDR1 SEHNR and CDR2 FQNEAQ (reference sequence). This CDR3 contains 16 residues. V trimming: 5 bases; J trimming: 2 bases; junction bases outside the gene matches: 9. The CDR3 loop is CASSPLSGRTPYEQYF. The DNA of the CDR3 is TGTGCCAGCAGCCCCCTTAGCGGGAGGACCCCCTACGAGCAGTACTTC.

The genes are TRBV5-1 and TRBJ1-2; 11 bases are shared with TRBD1. Germline V gene sequence: CDR1 SGHRS, CDR2 YFSETQ. After removal of 4 bases from V and 4 bases from J, the junction contained 3 bases not matched to a gene. The CDR3 runs 14 residues. This CDR3 reads CASSAGQGAYGYTF. CDR3 DNA: TGCGCCAGCAGCGCTGGACAGGGGGCCTATGGCTACACCTTC.

The rearrangement joins TRBV19 to TRBJ2-1, with D possibly being TRBD2 (6 bases). This CDR3 comprises 17 residues. V lost 3 bases to trimming and J lost 0 bases, with 15 bases between them. Germline V gene sequence: CDR1 LNHDA, CDR2 SQIVND (reference sequence). DNA for the CDR3: TGTGCCAGTAGTATGGAAGCGGGCCAGAGCTCCTACAATGAGCAGTTCTTC. Its translation is CASSMEAGQSSYNEQFF.

CDR3: CASSLYTNTEAFF. The CDR3 DNA reads as TGTGCCAGCAGTTTATACACGAACACTGAAGCTTTCTTT. The chain couples TRBV27 to TRBJ1-1; D unclear. Germline values: CDR1 MNHEY, CDR2 SMNVEV (reference sequence). This CDR3 is built from 13 residues. V was cut by 1 base and J by 1 base, with 4 bases left in between.

The V call is TRBV5-1, the J call TRBJ2-1; D possibly matches TRBD1 or TRBD2 (7 bases each). This CDR3 has 14 amino acids. V dropped 1 base and J dropped 7 bases, with 12 bases sitting between them. Germline V CDR1 and CDR2: SGHRS, YFSETQ. The chain's CDR3 is CASSLRQGGNEQFF. CDR3 DNA sequence: TGCGCCAGCAGCTTGCGACAGGGAGGGAATGAGCAGTTCTTC.

The chain uses TRBV5-1 and TRBJ2-1; TRBD2 is a possible D gene (6 bases). The CDR3 length is 17 residues. In germline, CDR1 is SGHRS, CDR2 YFSETQ. V lost 4 bases and J 1 base, leaving 18 bases between the germline ends. The CDR3 sequence: CASSPEGVAASYNEQFF. The CDR3 nucleotides read TGCGCCAGCAGCCCGGAAGGGGTAGCGGCATCCTACAATGAGCAGTTCTTC.

This clone was recorded only once. The chain combines TRBV12-3 or TRBV12-4 with TRBJ1-1; TRBD1 might be the D (5 bases). V gave up 6 bases and J gave up 4 bases, with 12 bases separating them. The length of the CDR3 is 13 residues. The DNA for the CDR3 is TGTGCCAGCAGCTTCGGAGGGACCACTGAAGCTTTCTTT. Amino acids: CASSFGGTTEAFF.

This chain connects TRBV29-1 to TRBJ1-1, with a possible D match to TRBD1 (5 bases). The germline V gene encodes CDR1 SQVTM and CDR2 ANQGSEA. The CDR3 is made up of 13 amino acids. V lost 4 bases and J 1 base, leaving 10 bases between the germline ends. CDR3 DNA sequence: TGCAGCGTTGGATATGGGGCGAACACTGAAGCTTTCTTT. Residues: CSVGYGANTEAFF.

V gene TRBV7-6 combines with J gene TRBJ1-4; TRBD1 matches at 11 bases. Looked up from germline, CDR1 is SGHVS and CDR2 is FNYEAQ. This CDR3 spans 15 amino acids. V trimming: 4 bases; J trimming: 7 bases; junction bases outside the gene matches: 5. As DNA, the CDR3 is TGTGCCAGCAGCTCACCCGGGACAGGGGGTGAAAAACTGTTTTTT. This translates into CASSSPGTGGEKLFF.

This clone was observed a handful of times. The J gene is TRBJ2-1, the V gene TRBV15; D is uncertain. From germline, CDR1 is LNHNV and CDR2 YYDKDF (reference sequence). The V end lost 4 bases, the J end lost 5 bases, and 9 bases lay between the germline ends. CDR3 length: 13 residues. As DNA, the CDR3 is TGTGCCACCAGCACCATTTCTAACAATGAGCAGTTCTTC. Protein: CATSTISNNEQFF.